Reported below is one T cell receptor (beta chain). There are 16 residues in the CDR3. V was clipped by 2 bases and J by 0 bases, with 12 bases between them. The germline CDR1 and CDR2 sequences are LGHNA and YSLEER. This record belongs to a study of blood T cell repertoires in COVID-19. Study-wide background: PBMCs, B-cell-depleted T cells, or T cells were the source of the cDNA or gDNA that made up the material.

Measured with immunoSEQ multiplex PCR; TCRdb has only the in-frame clones, and not every one. The repertoire holds 45,000 to 55,000 clones, with around 87% as singletons. The material sequenced was peripheral blood. The receptor's source is a man aged 45-65 years with active COVID-19. V usage is TRBV4-3 and J usage is TRBJ2-3; D is possibly TRBD2 (6 bases). The CDR3 protein is CASSQHNGSSTDTQYF. CDR3 bases: TGCGCCAGCAGCCAACATAACGGGAGCAGCACAGATACGCAGTATTTT.